A single sample is the source of the 18 T cell receptor beta chains below, sequenced in a study of OX40 agonist ivuxolimab in advanced cancers. TCRdb's table, derived via immunoSEQ multiplex PCR, lists solely in-frame clones and lacks some. The sample lists about 96,000 clones; around 90% were seen once. Material: CD4+ or CD8+ T cells sorted from blood, obtained in a trial of the OX40 agonist ivuxolimab. All receptors come from an adult with an advanced solid tumor such as melanoma, head and neck, liver or kidney cancer.

J is TRBJ2-5 and V is TRBV4-2; 16 nucleotides match TRBD2. Trimming removed 4 bases from V and 2 bases from J; junction bases left unmatched: 4. The CDR3 totals 17 residues. Germline assignment: CDR1 LGHNA and CDR2 YNFKEQ. CDR3 in amino acids: CASSPGTSGRAQETQYF. The DNA for the CDR3 is TGTGCCAGCAGCCCCGGGACTAGCGGGAGGGCTCAAGAGACCCAGTACTTC.

The chain recombines TRBV19 with TRBJ1-1; D gene ambiguous. The CDR3 is made up of 15 amino acids. Trimming cost V 6 bases and J 0 bases, with 14 bases left between them. Looked up from germline, CDR1 is LNHDA and CDR2 is SQIVND (reference sequence). Here the CDR3 DNA reads TGTGCCAGTAGCCCAGGCCACGTGTTGAACACTGAAGCTTTCTTT. Amino acid sequence: CASSPGHVLNTEAFF.

In this sample, this clone turned up a few times. V is TRBV9 and J is TRBJ1-2; possibly TRBD1 for D (6 bases). Germline-derived CDR1 and CDR2 are SGDLS and YYNGEE. Trimming took off 2 bases at V and 0 bases at J, with 17 bases between the two ends. The length of the CDR3 is 17 residues. As DNA, the CDR3 is TGTGCCAGCAGCGTGGCCGCTACAGGGATGTCTAACTATGGCTACACCTTC. It translates to CASSVAATGMSNYGYTF. Combining the CDR3 with reference TRBV9 and TRBJ1-2 gives the whole variable domain DSGVTQTPKHLITATGQRVTLRCSPRSGDLSVYWYQQSLDQGLQFLIQYYNGEERAKGNILERFSAQQFPDLHSELNLSSLELGDSALYFCASSVAATGMSNYGYTFGSGTRLTVV.

Concerning this clone itself: The CDR3 does not end in the conserved phenylalanine or tryptophan, so this is likely a read error. V and J are TRBV4-1 and TRBJ1-5; possibly TRBD1 for D (5 bases). Germline lookup yields CDR1 MGHRA and CDR2 YSYEKL. The CDR3 sequence is 14 residues long. V was cut by 2 bases and J by 7 bases, with 12 bases left in between. CDR3 nucleotides: TGCGCCAGCAGCCAAAATCCCAGGGAACAGCCCCAGCATCTT. This sequence encodes CASSQNPREQPQHL.

The chain is built from TRBV7-2 and TRBJ2-4; tentative D call: TRBD2 (5 bases). V gave up 3 bases and J gave up 1 base, with 10 bases separating them. Germline-derived CDR1 and CDR2 are SGHTA and FQGNSA. This CDR3 has 15 residues. In DNA form, the CDR3 reads TGTGCCAGCAGCTTTTTTTCGGGGGCCAAAAACATTCAGTACTTC. Its protein product is CASSFFSGAKNIQYF.

The chain links TRBV5-1 to TRBJ2-1; 11 positions agree with TRBD2. The CDR3 has 16 amino acids. CDR1 is SGHRS, CDR2 YFSETQ, per germline. V gave up 4 bases and J gave up 6 bases; unmatched junction bases: 9. Written as DNA, the CDR3 is TGCGCCAGCAGCGGGCCGACTAGCGGGATAGGCAATGAGCAGTTCTTC. Its protein product is CASSGPTSGIGNEQFF.

The rearrangement joins TRBV7-2 to TRBJ2-5; D is possibly TRBD2 (5 bases). With 0 bases removed from V and 5 bases from J, the gap between germline ends came to 13 bases. The CDR3 contains 15 residues. Looked up from germline, CDR1 is SGHTA and CDR2 is FQGNSA. Written as DNA, the CDR3 is TGTGCCAGCAGCTTAGCAGGATCGCGGAGGGAGACCCAGTACTTC. Translated: CASSLAGSRRETQYF.

The V call is TRBV19, the J call TRBJ2-7; 9 positions match TRBD1. V dropped 11 bases and J dropped 6; count of bases not matched to a gene: 11. The length of the CDR3 is 13 residues. Germline assignment: CDR1 LNHDA and CDR2 SQIVND (reference sequence). CDR3 DNA: TGTGCCGTTGCACAGGGGGCTCAGGGCGAGCAGTACTTC. Protein: CAVAQGAQGEQYF.

The genes are TRBV9 and TRBJ2-7; 8 bases are shared with TRBD2. The J segment lost 3 bases and the V segment lost 3 bases, leaving 11 bases of the junction unmatched. Germline CDR1 SGDLS, CDR2 YYNGEE. This CDR3 contains 16 residues. CDR3 in amino acids: CASSATDYSGNYEQYF. As DNA, the CDR3 is TGTGCCAGCAGCGCGACCGATTATAGCGGGAACTACGAGCAGTACTTC.

This clone has a single count. The chain joins TRBV23-1 to TRBJ1-1; 7 bases fit TRBD1. TRBV23-1 is classed as an ORF, of uncertain function. The CDR3 has 20 residues. V lost 0 bases, J lost 4 bases, and 20 bases stayed unmatched. CDR3 residues: CASSQSRDSGSFPRGTEAFF. Written as DNA, the CDR3 is TGCGCCAGCAGTCAATCACGGGACAGCGGATCCTTCCCCCGAGGCACTGAAGCTTTCTTT.

This sequence joins TRBV27 and TRBJ2-7; 10 positions agree with TRBD2. Losses at the gene ends were 2 bases for V and 5 bases for J; bases not matched to a gene: 15. CDR1 and CDR2 from the germline V gene are MNHEY and SMNVEV (reference sequence). The CDR3 extends over 18 amino acids. CDR3 DNA sequence: TGTGCCAGCAGTTTACGGGCTAGCGGGAGCACATCCCCCGACGAGCAGTACTTC. Residues: CASSLRASGSTSPDEQYF.

This clone was seen only once. The chain joins TRBV5-6 to TRBJ2-5; D not resolved. Germline-derived CDR1 and CDR2 are SGHDT and YYEEEE. V was pared by 3 bases and J by 1 base, with 13 bases between. The CDR3 totals 15 residues. The CDR3 DNA is TGTGCCAGCAGCTACCTAGGCCTTACCCAAGAGACCCAGTACTTC. Its protein product is CASSYLGLTQETQYF.

The rearrangement joins TRBV19 to TRBJ1-1; 8 nucleotides line up with TRBD1. Germline CDR1 LNHDA, CDR2 SQIVND (reference sequence). V was pared by 3 bases and J by 3 bases, with 9 bases of the junction left unmatched. The CDR3 is made up of 16 amino acids. CDR3 DNA: TGTGCCAGTAGTATCTTCCGCGGGACAGGTGACACTGAAGCTTTCTTT. Protein sequence: CASSIFRGTGDTEAFF.

This sequence joins TRBV6-1 and TRBJ2-1; tentative D call: TRBD2 (5 bases). The CDR3 has 14 amino acids. Germline CDR1 reads MNHNS; CDR2 reads SASEGT. V lost 8 bases, J lost 6 bases, and 17 bases lay in between. CDR3 sequence (DNA): TGTGCCAGCCGCTCGTGGGAGAATCGCAATGAGCAGTTCTTC. It encodes CASRSWENRNEQFF.

The chain uses TRBV15 and TRBJ1-1, with TRBD1 matching 8 bases. V was clipped by 6 bases and J by 0 bases; unmatched bases: 9. There are 16 residues in the CDR3. Germline V lookup: CDR1 LNHNV, CDR2 YYDKDF (reference sequence). This CDR3 reads CATSSGQVNLNTEAFF. The CDR3 nucleotides are TGTGCCACCAGTTCGGGACAGGTCAATCTGAACACTGAAGCTTTCTTT. The full variable domain, completed using reference TRBV15 and TRBJ1-1, is DAMVIQNPRYQVTQFGKPVTLSCSQTLNHNVMYWYQQKSSQAPKLLFHYYDKDFNNEADTPDNFQSRRPNTSFCFLDIRSPGLGDTAMYLCATSSGQVNLNTEAFFGQGTRLTVV.

This rearrangement joins TRBV19 to TRBJ1-5; 9 positions match TRBD1. CDR1 LNHDA and CDR2 SQIVND come from the germline V gene (reference sequence). V lost 7 bases and J lost 5; bases outside the gene matches: 15. The CDR3 has 17 amino acids. CDR3 protein: CASTPIEDRGGHQPQHF. In DNA form, the CDR3 reads TGTGCCAGTACCCCAATAGAGGACAGGGGAGGCCATCAGCCCCAGCATTTT.

In this sample, this clone turned up a few times. The V call is TRBV19, the J call TRBJ1-3, with D uncertain. There are 15 residues in the CDR3. Trimming removed 5 bases at V and 3 bases at J, with 14 bases between. Germline lookup yields CDR1 LNHDA and CDR2 SQIVND (reference sequence). The CDR3 DNA follows: TGTGCCAGTAGTTCCCAGACGAACCTTGGAAACACCATATATTTT. It encodes CASSSQTNLGNTIYF.

The chain joins TRBV7-3 to TRBJ2-2, with 11 positions matching TRBD2. The CDR3 has 17 amino acids. V gave up 3 bases and J gave up 5 bases; unmatched junction bases: 8. CDR1 SGHTA and CDR2 FQGTGA come from the germline V gene. The CDR3 coding sequence is TGTGCCAGCAGCTTGTCACTAGCGGGAGTATTGACCGGGGAGCTGTTTTTT. Its protein is CASSLSLAGVLTGELFF.